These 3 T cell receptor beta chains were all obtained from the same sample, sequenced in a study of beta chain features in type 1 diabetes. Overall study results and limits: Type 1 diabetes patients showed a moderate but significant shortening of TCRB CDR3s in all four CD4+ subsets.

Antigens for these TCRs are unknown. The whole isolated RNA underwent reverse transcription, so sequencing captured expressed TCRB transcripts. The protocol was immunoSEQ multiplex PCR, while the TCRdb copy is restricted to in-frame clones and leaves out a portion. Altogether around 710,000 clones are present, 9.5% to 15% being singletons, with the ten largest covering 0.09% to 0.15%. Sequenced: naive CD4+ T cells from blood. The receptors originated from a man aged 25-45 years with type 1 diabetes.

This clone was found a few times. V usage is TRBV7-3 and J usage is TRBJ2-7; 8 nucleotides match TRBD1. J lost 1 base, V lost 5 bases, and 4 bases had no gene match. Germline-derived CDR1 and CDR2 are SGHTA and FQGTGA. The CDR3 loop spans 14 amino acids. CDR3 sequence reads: CASSLDRGSYEQYF. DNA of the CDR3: TGTGCCAGCAGCCTAGACAGGGGATCCTACGAGCAGTACTTC.

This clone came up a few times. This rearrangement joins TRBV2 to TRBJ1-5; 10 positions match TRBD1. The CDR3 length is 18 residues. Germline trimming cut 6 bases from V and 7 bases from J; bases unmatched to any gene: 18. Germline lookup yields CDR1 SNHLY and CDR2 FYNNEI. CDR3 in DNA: TGTGCCAGCAGAACGACCCGCCCGGGACAGGGGATCGACCAGCCCCAGCATTTT. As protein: CASRTTRPGQGIDQPQHF. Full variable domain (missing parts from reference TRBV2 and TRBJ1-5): EPEVTQTPSHQVTQMGQEVILRCVPISNHLYFYWYRQILGQKVEFLVSFYNNEISEKSEIFDDQFSVERPDGSNFTLKIRSTKLEDSAMYFCASRTTRPGQGIDQPQHFGDGTRLSIL.

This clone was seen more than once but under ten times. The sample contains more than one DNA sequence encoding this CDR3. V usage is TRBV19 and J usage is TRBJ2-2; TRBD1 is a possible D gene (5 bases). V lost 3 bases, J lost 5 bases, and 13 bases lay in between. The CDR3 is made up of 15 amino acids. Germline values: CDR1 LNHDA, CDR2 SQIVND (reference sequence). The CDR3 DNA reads TGTGCCAGTAGTATCCAGGGTAGTGTTACCGGGGAGCTGTTTTTT. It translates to CASSIQGSVTGELFF.